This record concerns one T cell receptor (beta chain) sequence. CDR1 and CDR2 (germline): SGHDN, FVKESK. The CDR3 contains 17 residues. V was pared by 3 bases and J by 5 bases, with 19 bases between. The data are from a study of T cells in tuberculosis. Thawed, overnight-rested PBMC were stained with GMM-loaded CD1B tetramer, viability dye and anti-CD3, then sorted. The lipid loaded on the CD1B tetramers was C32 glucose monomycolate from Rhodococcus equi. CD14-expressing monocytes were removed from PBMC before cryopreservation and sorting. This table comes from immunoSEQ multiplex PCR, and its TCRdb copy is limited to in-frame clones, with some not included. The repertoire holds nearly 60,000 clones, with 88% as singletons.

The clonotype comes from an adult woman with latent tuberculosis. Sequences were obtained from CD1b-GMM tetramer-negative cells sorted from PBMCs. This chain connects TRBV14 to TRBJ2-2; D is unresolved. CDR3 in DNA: TGTGCCAGCAGCCAGAGGAGCTTTAGCCTTGAGACCGGGGAGCTGTTTTTT. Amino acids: CASSQRSFSLETGELFF.